This entry lists 8 T cell receptor beta chains sequenced from one sample in a study of patients with pleural tuberculosis. MiXCR, applied by TCRdb to the reads, yields one record per CDR3 protein. The table records some 29,000 distinct CDR3 sequences, approximately 20% of them present only once. Sequenced material: peripheral blood. The receptor set was obtained from a human donor with pleural tuberculosis.

This clonotype has at least ten counts. This rearrangement joins TRBV7-3 to TRBJ2-1; D possibly corresponds to TRBD2 (6 bases). V gave up 5 bases and J gave up 7 bases, with 15 bases separating them. This CDR3 has 14 residues. The V gene's germline CDR1 is SGHTA and CDR2 FQGTGA. CDR3 sequence reads: CASSPTGLWNEQFF. In DNA form, the CDR3 reads TGTGCCAGCAGCCCGACGGGACTTTGGAATGAGCAGTTCTTC.

As for this clonotype: The junction and the germline gene differ at one end; a read error may be behind it. V is TRBV12-3 or TRBV12-4 and J is TRBJ1-2; D unresolved. The CDR3 length is 13 residues. CDR3 nucleotide sequence: TGTGCCAGCAGCCCTAGGCAGTACTATGGCTACCACTTC. Translation: CASSPRQYYGYHF.

In this sample, this clonotype is medium-sized. The CDR3 sequence is CASSSLVVRGTEAFF. In DNA, the CDR3 is TGTGCCAGCAGTTCCCTAGTTGTCAGGGGCACTGAAGCTTTCTTT. This chain uses TRBV6-1 with TRBJ1-1, with D perhaps TRBD1 (6 bases). From germline, CDR1 is MNHNS and CDR2 SASEGT. V shed 5 bases and J shed 4 bases, with 17 bases lying between them. CDR3 size: 15 residues.

This clonotype showed up many times. The chain joins TRBV7-2 to TRBJ2-1; 10 nucleotides align to TRBD2. The CDR3 is 18 amino acids. The germline gives CDR1 SGHTA, CDR2 FQGNSA. J lost 8 bases, V lost 2 bases, and 15 bases had no gene match. The CDR3 DNA reads as TGTGCCAGCAGCTTAAGTTCTAGCGGGAGAGTCGGTAGTGATGAGCAGTTCTTC. Its translation: CASSLSSSGRVGSDEQFF.

This sequence joins TRBV29-1 and TRBJ2-3; 7 bases match TRBD2. J gave up 0 bases and V 4 bases, and 1 base lay outside the gene matches. The length of the CDR3 is 13 residues. Germline V gives CDR1 SQVTM, CDR2 ANQGSEA. CDR3 in amino acids: CSVVGGSTDTQYF. The CDR3 DNA follows: TGCAGCGTTGTCGGGGGGAGCACAGATACGCAGTATTTT.

Comment on this clonotype: This clone may be a read error of a much larger clone one base away. The genes are TRBV9 and TRBJ2-1; TRBD1 agrees at 8 bases. The CDR3 spans 15 residues. Germline-derived CDR1 and CDR2 are SGDLS and YYNGEE. The CDR3 coding sequence is TGTGCCAGCAGCCCAGGACAGGGCTCCTGCAATGAGCAGTTCTTC. This gives the protein CASSPGQGSCNEQFF.

This clonotype was recorded many times. The chain recombines TRBV24-1 with TRBJ1-5, with no clear D. CDR3 length: 13 residues. V dropped 4 bases and J dropped 1 base, with 4 bases sitting between them. The germline V gene encodes CDR1 KGHDR and CDR2 SFDVKD. The CDR3 DNA reads TGTGCCACCAGTGAAAGAAGCAATCAGCCCCAGCATTTT. Translation: CATSERSNQPQHF.

This clonotype was seen ten or more times. The chain employs TRBV29-1 and TRBJ1-1; 7 bases fit TRBD1. Germline trimming cut 4 bases from V and 0 bases from J; bases unmatched to any gene: 5. The CDR3 runs 14 residues. Germline loops: CDR1 SQVTM, CDR2 ANQGSEA. CDR3 bases: TGCAGCGTTGTAGGGACAGCACTGAACACTGAAGCTTTCTTT. The encoded protein is CSVVGTALNTEAFF.